The clone carrying this TCR beta chain has ten or more counts. The antigen remains undetermined. The sample has other DNA sequences that encode this CDR3 too. Execution of the assay was at deep level. Each subset's genomic DNA was shared equally among a number of immunoSEQ plates. Produced via immunoSEQ multiplex PCR; TCRdb's table is partial and in-frame only. The sample lists about 79,000 clones; 50% to 70% were seen once. This entry is derived from a study of shared clonotypes between healthy human individuals. General study findings and limits: The four-donor shared clonotypes exceeded non-shared clonotypes in generation probability, with non-shared ones scoring lower.

The source of this sequence is a man aged 25-40 years in good health. The sample taken for sequencing was memory CD8+ T cells sorted from blood. Subset denoted: CD45RO+ cells pooled with CCR7-negative TemRA cells.

CDR3 in DNA: TGTGCCAGCAGTGACAGGGGAGGGAGGTACGAGCAGTACTTC. Protein sequence: CASSDRGGRYEQYF. J is TRBJ2-7 and V is TRBV6-1; D is perhaps TRBD2 (7 bases). The CDR3 is 14 residues long. V shed 3 bases and J shed 4 bases, with 13 bases lying between them. CDR1 MNHNS and CDR2 SASEGT come from the germline V gene.